Below are 21 T cell receptor beta chains sequenced from a single sample in a study of blood T cell repertoires in COVID-19. The data were produced by immunoSEQ multiplex PCR, yet TCRdb's version contains in-frame clones alone and is incomplete. The data show approximately 200,000 clones, with roughly nine tenths seen just once and 2% to 2.5% held by the top ten. What was sequenced was peripheral blood. The receptors were sampled from a woman aged 45-59 years with acute or convalescent COVID-19.

The chain joins TRBV7-2 to TRBJ2-5, with D perhaps TRBD2 (5 bases). V dropped 5 bases and J dropped 2 bases, with 12 bases sitting between them. This CDR3 region has 14 residues. Germline loops: CDR1 SGHTA, CDR2 FQGNSA. The CDR3 loop reads CASSPSGLQETQYF. The DNA of the CDR3 is TGTGCCAGCAGCCCTTCCGGACTTCAAGAGACCCAGTACTTC. Full variable domain (outside the CDR3, taken from reference TRBV7-2 and TRBJ2-5): GAGVSQSPSNKVTEKGKDVELRCDPISGHTALYWYRQSLGQGLEFLIYFQGNSAPDKSGLPSDRFSAERTGGSVSTLTIQRTQQEDSAVYLCASSPSGLQETQYFGPGTRLLVL.

This chain joins TRBV5-8 and TRBJ2-7; unclear D gene. V was shortened by 4 bases and J by 3 bases, with 8 bases between the two germline ends. Germline-derived CDR1 and CDR2 are SGHTS and YDEGEE. The CDR3 has 12 amino acids. CDR3 in DNA: TGTGCCAGCAGCGTCGACAACTACGAGCAGTACTTC. It translates to CASSVDNYEQYF.

The chain joins TRBV9 to TRBJ2-3; a weak D match, TRBD1 (6 bases). The germline V gene encodes CDR1 SGDLS and CDR2 YYNGEE. The V gene lost 3 bases and the J gene lost 2 bases, with 10 bases spanning the gap. This CDR3 has 14 residues. CDR3 DNA sequence: TGTGCCAGCAGCGCGGGACATCCCACAGATACGCAGTATTTT. It encodes CASSAGHPTDTQYF.

The chain links TRBV19 to TRBJ2-6; D is possibly TRBD2 (5 bases). CDR1 is LNHDA and CDR2 is SQIVND in the germline V gene (reference sequence). This CDR3 has 15 amino acids. The CDR3 DNA follows: TGTGCGACTACCTATGCCCAGGCTGGGGCCAACGTCCTGACTTTC. Its protein product is CATTYAQAGANVLTF.

The chain combines TRBV7-9 with TRBJ2-7; 8 positions agree with TRBD1. V lost 6 bases, J lost 1 base, and 2 bases stayed unmatched. The CDR3 is 13 residues long. Per the germline V gene, CDR1 is SEHNR and CDR2 is FQNEAQ (reference sequence). CDR3 nucleotide sequence: TGTGCCAGCAGTCAGGGGGCGTCCTACGAGCAGTACTTC. This translates into CASSQGASYEQYF.

This clone was counted at least ten times. The chain has TRBV7-2 and TRBJ1-1; D is undetermined. The CDR3 is made up of 13 amino acids. V lost 0 bases, J lost 5 bases, and 7 bases lay in between. The V gene's germline CDR1 is SGHTA and CDR2 FQGNSA. The CDR3 bases are TGTGCCAGCAGCTTAGCTAGGGAGACTGAAGCTTTCTTT. Protein product: CASSLARETEAFF.

CDR3 nucleotides: TGTGCCAGCAGCTCCCCCGGGGGGGGGCAGTTTAATGAGCAGTTCTTC. This encodes CASSSPGGGQFNEQFF. The rearrangement joins TRBV5-4 to TRBJ2-1; 8 bases align to TRBD2. The CDR3 has 16 residues. V trimming: 3 bases; J trimming: 7 bases; junction bases outside the gene matches: 12. Germline V gene sequence: CDR1 SGHNT, CDR2 YYREEE (reference sequence).

The V gene is TRBV13, the J gene TRBJ1-1, with 10 bases fitting TRBD1. This CDR3 has 14 amino acids. Trimming at V came to 5 bases and at J to 8 bases, leaving 8 bases not matched to a gene. Germline V gene lookup returns CDR1 PRHDT and CDR2 FYEKMQ (reference sequence). This chain's CDR3 is CASSDGTGELEAFF. CDR3 nucleotide sequence: TGTGCCAGCAGCGACGGGACAGGGGAATTGGAAGCTTTCTTT. Filled out from reference TRBV13 and TRBJ1-1, the complete variable domain reads AAGVIQSPRHLIKEKRETATLKCYPIPRHDTVYWYQQGPGQDPQFLISFYEKMQSDKGSIPDRFSAQQFSDYHSELNMSSLELGDSALYFCASSDGTGELEAFFGQGTRLTVV.

CDR3: CASRLDRVHYGYTF. As DNA, the CDR3 is TGTGCCAGCAGATTGGACAGGGTACACTATGGCTACACCTTC. The gene calls are TRBV6-5 and TRBJ1-2, with TRBD1 matching over 8 bases. CDR3 length: 14 amino acids. The germline gives CDR1 MNHEY, CDR2 SVGAGI. The junction had 6 bases not matched to a gene; V was cut back by 6 bases and J by 3 bases.

This clone was found once. The rearrangement joins TRBV5-1 to TRBJ2-2; 7 nucleotides align to TRBD2. The V and J ends lost 0 bases and 5 bases, in that order; junction bases with no gene match: 4. The CDR3 totals 15 residues. CDR1 is SGHRS, CDR2 YFSETQ, per germline. The chain's CDR3 is CASSLAGGGTGELFF. The CDR3 bases are TGCGCCAGCAGCTTGGCTGGGGGAGGGACCGGGGAGCTGTTTTTT.

V usage is TRBV9 and J usage is TRBJ1-6; perhaps TRBD1 as D (5 bases). Trimming removed 0 bases at V and 5 bases at J, with 9 bases between. Germline-derived CDR1 and CDR2 are SGDLS and YYNGEE. This CDR3 comprises 15 residues. CDR3 residues: CASSVGPGNNSPLHF. The CDR3 DNA sequence: TGTGCCAGCAGCGTAGGGCCAGGGAATAATTCACCCCTCCACTTT.

This clone has a handful of counts. The chain combines TRBV5-4 with TRBJ1-5; no reliable D call. Germline CDR1 and CDR2: SGHNT and YYREEE (reference sequence). V was trimmed by 0 bases and J by 5 bases, leaving 9 bases between them. CDR3 length equals 14 residues. For the CDR3, the DNA is TGTGCCAGCAGCTTGGGGGGAGGCGATCAGCCCCAGCATTTT. Translating it yields CASSLGGGDQPQHF.

The gene calls are TRBV10-3 and TRBJ2-5, with TRBD2 matching 7 bases. The CDR3 has 14 residues. CDR1 is ENHRY, CDR2 SYGVKD, per germline. J was trimmed by 5 bases and V by 4 bases; bases with no gene match: 7. The CDR3, as DNA: TGTGCCATCAGTGCCGCGGGGGTCGTGGAGACCCAGTACTTC. Amino acid sequence: CAISAAGVVETQYF.

This clone was observed once. The V call is TRBV7-9, the J call TRBJ2-2; 7 bases fit TRBD2. The V gene's germline CDR1 is SEHNR and CDR2 FQNEAQ (reference sequence). The V and J ends lost 9 bases and 3 bases, in that order; junction bases with no gene match: 16. CDR3 length: 17 residues. The CDR3 reads CASYGVLAGLDTGELFF. CDR3 DNA: TGTGCCAGTTACGGGGTTTTAGCGGGTTTGGACACCGGGGAGCTGTTTTTT.

V and J are TRBV7-9 and TRBJ2-2, with D possibly TRBD2 on 5 matching bases. Germline V gene sequence: CDR1 SEHNR, CDR2 FQNEAQ (reference sequence). The CDR3 is made up of 15 amino acids. Trimming cost V 6 bases and J 5 bases, with 16 bases left between them. The CDR3 bases are TGTGCCAGCAGACCATTTTCGGGGTTTACCGGGGAGCTGTTTTTT. Translation gives CASRPFSGFTGELFF.

The chain combines TRBV5-4 with TRBJ1-3; D is unclear. V lost 4 bases and J 4 bases, leaving 9 bases between the germline ends. The CDR3 has 13 amino acids. Per germline, CDR1 SGHNT and CDR2 YYREEE (reference sequence). This chain's CDR3 is CASSLYSGNTIYF. The CDR3 DNA sequence: TGTGCCAGCAGCCTTTATTCGGGAAACACCATATATTTT.

The chain joins TRBV6-5 to TRBJ2-7, with a tentative D call TRBD2 (6 bases). This CDR3 has 14 amino acids. With 0 bases removed from V and 7 bases from J, the gap between germline ends came to 13 bases. Looked up from germline, CDR1 is MNHEY and CDR2 is SVGAGI. The CDR3 loop is CASSYSNGRGEQYF. The CDR3 DNA sequence: TGTGCCAGCAGTTACTCGAACGGGAGAGGTGAGCAGTACTTC.

The gene calls are TRBV11-2 and TRBJ2-7; 8 bases agree with TRBD1. With 3 bases clipped from V and 5 bases from J, the junction kept 9 bases outside the gene matches. This CDR3 spans 15 amino acids. Germline CDR1 and CDR2: SGHAT and FQNNGV. The CDR3 DNA is TGTGCCAGCAGCTTCTCAGGACAGGGTACCCACGAGCAGTACTTC. Protein product: CASSFSGQGTHEQYF.

The chain combines TRBV13 with TRBJ2-3; maybe TRBD2 (5 bases). The CDR3 totals 15 residues. The V and J ends lost 0 bases and 5 bases respectively, with 12 bases between them. CDR1 is PRHDT and CDR2 is FYEKMQ in the germline V gene (reference sequence). CDR3 nucleotide sequence: TGTGCCAGCAGCTTAGGGACTAACCAGGTAGATACGCAGTATTTT. This sequence encodes CASSLGTNQVDTQYF.

The J gene is TRBJ1-6, the V gene TRBV6-6, with TRBD1 matching over 10 bases. The ends lost 6 bases at V and 11 bases at J; junction bases unmatched: 13. There are 16 residues in the CDR3. Germline V gives CDR1 MNHNY, CDR2 SVGAGI (reference sequence). The CDR3 DNA reads TGTGCCAGCAGCCCCCGGGACAGGGGACTCAATGCACCCCTCCACTTT. Translating gives CASSPRDRGLNAPLHF.

V gene TRBV5-1 combines with J gene TRBJ1-4, with D tentatively TRBD1 (6 bases). CDR1 and CDR2 from the germline V gene are SGHRS and YFSETQ. V lost 1 base and J lost 14, with 18 bases in between. The CDR3 is made up of 14 amino acids. This CDR3 reads CASSLWGQGGELFF. For the CDR3, the DNA is TGCGCCAGCAGCTTGTGGGGGCAGGGCGGAGAGCTGTTTTTT.